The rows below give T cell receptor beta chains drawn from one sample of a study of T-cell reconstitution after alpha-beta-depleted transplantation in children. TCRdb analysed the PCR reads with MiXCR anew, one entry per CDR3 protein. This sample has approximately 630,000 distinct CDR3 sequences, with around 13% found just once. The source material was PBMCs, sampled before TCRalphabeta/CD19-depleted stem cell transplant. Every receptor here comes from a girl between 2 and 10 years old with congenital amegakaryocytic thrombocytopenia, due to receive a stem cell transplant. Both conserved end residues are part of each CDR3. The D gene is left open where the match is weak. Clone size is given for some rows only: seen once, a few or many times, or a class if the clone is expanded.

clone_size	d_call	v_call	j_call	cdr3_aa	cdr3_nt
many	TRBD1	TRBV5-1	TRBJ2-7	CASSHGQGYEQYF	TGCGCCAGCAGCCATGGACAGGGATACGAGCAGTACTTC
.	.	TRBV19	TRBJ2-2	CASTQGPSNTGELFF	TGTGCCAGTACCCAAGGGCCTTCGAACACCGGGGAGCTGTTTTTT
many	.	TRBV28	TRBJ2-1	CASSKGSNEQFF	TGTGCCAGCTCGAAGGGGTCCAATGAGCAGTTCTTC
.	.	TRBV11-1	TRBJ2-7	CASSWADSRGGGGTYEQYF	TGTGCCAGCAGCTGGGCTGATTCTCGCGGGGGCGGAGGGACCTACGAGCAGTACTTC
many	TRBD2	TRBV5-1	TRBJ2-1	CASSLTPSGSNEQFF	TGCGCCAGCAGCTTAACACCTAGCGGGAGTAATGAGCAGTTCTTC
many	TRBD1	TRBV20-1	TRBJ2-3	CSAQDRATDTQYF	TGCAGTGCCCAGGACAGGGCCACAGATACGCAGTATTTT
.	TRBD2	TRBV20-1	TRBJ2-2	CSATPSGRNTGELFF	TGCAGTGCTACCCCTAGCGGGAGGAACACCGGGGAGCTGTTTTTT
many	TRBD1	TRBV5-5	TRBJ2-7	CASSQTGAYYEQYF	TGTGCCAGCAGCCAGACAGGGGCTTACTACGAGCAGTACTTC
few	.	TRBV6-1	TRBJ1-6	CASSKKVESNSPLHF	TGTGCCAGCAGCAAAAAAGTGGAAAGTAATTCACCCCTCCACTTT
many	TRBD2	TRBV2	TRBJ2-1	CASRLAGVINEQFF	TGTGCCAGCAGACTAGCGGGAGTGATAAATGAGCAGTTCTTC
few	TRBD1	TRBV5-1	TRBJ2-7	CASSSGQANAYEQYF	TGCGCCAGCAGCTCAGGACAGGCCAACGCCTACGAGCAGTACTTC
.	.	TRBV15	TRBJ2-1	CATSRGSRISSYNEQFF	TGTGCCACCAGCAGAGGATCCAGGATAAGCTCCTACAATGAGCAGTTCTTC
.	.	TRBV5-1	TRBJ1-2	CASSLEGSGIGYTF	TGCGCCAGCAGCTTAGAAGGCAGCGGAATCGGCTACACCTTC
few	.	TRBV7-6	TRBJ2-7	CASSTGVPPGPNEQYF	TGTGCCAGCAGCACCGGAGTTCCGCCGGGACCTAACGAGCAGTACTTC
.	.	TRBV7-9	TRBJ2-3	CASSRGPGGTDTQYF	TGTGCCAGCAGCCGTGGCCCGGGGGGCACAGATACGCAGTATTTT
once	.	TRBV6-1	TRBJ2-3	CAGRQGSNQPQYF	TGTGCCGGAAGGCAGGGCAGCAATCAGCCCCAGTATTTT
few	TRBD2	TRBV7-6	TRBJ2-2	CGLAGNTGELFF	TGTGGGTTAGCGGGAAACACCGGGGAGCTGTTTTTT
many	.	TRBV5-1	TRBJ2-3	CASSPEAVTSTDTQYF	TGCGCCAGCAGCCCTGAGGCAGTAACTAGCACAGATACGCAGTATTTT
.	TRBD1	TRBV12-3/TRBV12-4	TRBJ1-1	CASSLRQGGMNTEAFF	TGTGCCAGCAGCCTGCGACAGGGGGGAATGAACACTGAAGCTTTCTTT
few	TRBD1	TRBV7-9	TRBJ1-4	CASSPPPGQNEKLFF	TGTGCCAGCAGCCCACCGCCGGGACAGAATGAAAAACTGTTTTTT
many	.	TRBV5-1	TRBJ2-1	CASSLVLGRYEQFF	TGCGCCAGCAGCTTGGTATTGGGCCGGTATGAGCAGTTCTTC
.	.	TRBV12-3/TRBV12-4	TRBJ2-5	CASSFSGAGLPQETQYF	TGTGCCAGCAGTTTCTCCGGGGCAGGGCTTCCCCAAGAGACCCAGTACTTC
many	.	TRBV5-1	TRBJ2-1	CASSSDAGTGHF	TGCGCCAGCAGCTCAGACGCCGGGACTGGACACTTC
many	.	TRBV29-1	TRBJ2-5	CSVTLVSSETQYF	TGCAGCGTTACCCTGGTTAGTTCGGAGACCCAGTACTTC
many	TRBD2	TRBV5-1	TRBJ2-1	CASSLVLAGGRFYNEQFF	TGCGCCAGCAGCTTGGTTCTAGCGGGAGGGCGGTTCTACAATGAGCAGTTCTTC
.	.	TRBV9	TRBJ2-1	CASSVVRGDLLYNEQSF	TGTGCCAGCAGCGTAGTAAGAGGGGACCTTCTTTACAATGAGCAGTCCTTC
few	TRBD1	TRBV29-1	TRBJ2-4	CSVLPRAGGTAKNIQYF	TGCAGCGTTCTTCCCCGCGCAGGGGGCACGGCCAAAAACATTCAGTACTTC
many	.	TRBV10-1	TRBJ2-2	CASVRQNTGELFF	TGCGCCAGCGTTCGGCAGAACACCGGGGAGCTGTTTTTT
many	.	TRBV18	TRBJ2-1	CASSPVSENEQFF	TGTGCCAGCTCACCGGTGAGCGAGAATGAGCAGTTCTTC
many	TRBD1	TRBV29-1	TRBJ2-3	CSVEGQGGTDTQYF	TGCAGCGTTGAAGGACAGGGGGGCACAGATACGCAGTATTTT
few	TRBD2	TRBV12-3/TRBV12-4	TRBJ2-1	CASSVSSGSVNEQFF	TGTGCCAGCAGTGTCTCCAGCGGGAGTGTGAATGAGCAGTTCTTC
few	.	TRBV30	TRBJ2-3	CAWSDPGLEGPDTQYF	TGTGCCTGGAGCGACCCGGGGCTGGAGGGCCCAGATACGCAGTATTTT
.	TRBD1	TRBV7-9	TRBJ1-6	CASSSTGGYNSPLHF	TGTGCCAGCAGTTCGACAGGGGGTTATAATTCACCCCTCCACTTT
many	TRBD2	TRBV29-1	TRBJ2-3	CSVPRLAGGPGTDTQYF	TGCAGCGTACCCCGGCTAGCGGGAGGGCCGGGCACAGATACGCAGTATTTT
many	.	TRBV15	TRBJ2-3	CATMVRSTDTQYF	TGTGCCACCATGGTCCGGAGCACAGATACGCAGTATTTT